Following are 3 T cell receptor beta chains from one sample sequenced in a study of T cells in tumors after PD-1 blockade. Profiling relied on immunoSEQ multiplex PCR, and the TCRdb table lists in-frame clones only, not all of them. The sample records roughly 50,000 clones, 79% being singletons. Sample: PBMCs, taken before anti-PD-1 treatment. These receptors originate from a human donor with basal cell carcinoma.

This CDR3 reads CASALAPYEQYF. In DNA form, the CDR3 reads TGTGCCAGCGCACTAGCGCCCTACGAGCAGTACTTC. This rearrangement joins TRBV28 to TRBJ2-7, with TRBD2 identical over 7 bases. Germline CDR1 is MDHEN and CDR2 is SYDVKM. With 8 bases clipped from V and 2 bases from J, the junction kept 3 bases outside the gene matches. This CDR3 comprises 12 residues.

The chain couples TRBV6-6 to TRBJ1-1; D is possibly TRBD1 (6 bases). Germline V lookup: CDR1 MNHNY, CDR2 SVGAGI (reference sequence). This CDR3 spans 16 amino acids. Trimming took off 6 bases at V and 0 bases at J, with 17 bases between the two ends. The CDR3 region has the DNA TGTGCCAGCAGAGGGGGTCAGGGTCTAATGAACACTGAAGCTTTCTTT. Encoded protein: CASRGGQGLMNTEAFF.

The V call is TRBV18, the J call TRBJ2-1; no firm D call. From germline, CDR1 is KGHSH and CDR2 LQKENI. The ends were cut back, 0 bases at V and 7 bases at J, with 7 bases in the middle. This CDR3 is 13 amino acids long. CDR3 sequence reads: CASSPPRTNEQFF. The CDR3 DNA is TGTGCCAGCTCACCACCTAGAACGAATGAGCAGTTCTTC.